Listed below are T cell receptor beta chains from one sample, sequenced in a study of memory CD4+ T cells and cytomegalovirus serostatus. Profiling relied on immunoSEQ multiplex PCR, and the TCRdb table lists in-frame clones only, not all of them. Of about 82,000 clones in the sample, approximately 80% are singletons; the top ten hold around 0.78%. The sample consisted of memory CD4+ T cells from blood. The receptors come from an adult in good health and CMV-seronegative. Both conserved end residues are part of each CDR3. Each record gives: clone size, D gene, V gene, J gene, CDR3 length, CDR3 protein, CDR3 DNA. A D gene is named only where the DNA matches it firmly. Rows give clone size only sometimes, using once, few, many, or a class for an expanded clone.

.	.	TRBV27	TRBJ2-5	14	CASSSPGPGETQYF	TGTGCCAGCAGTTCCCCGGGGCCCGGAGAGACCCAGTACTTC
.	.	TRBV28	TRBJ1-2	11	CASSTVNGYTF	TGTGCCAGCAGTACGGTTAATGGCTACACCTTC
once	.	TRBV29-1	TRBJ1-1	14	CSVRGQTGRTEAFF	TGCAGCGTTAGGGGCCAGACAGGTCGAACTGAAGCTTTCTTT
.	.	TRBV7-4	TRBJ1-4	17	CASSREITGLTNEKLFF	TGTGCCAGCAGCCGAGAGATTACAGGGTTAACTAATGAAAAACTGTTTTTT
.	TRBD2	TRBV9	TRBJ2-7	16	CASSADPGGGTYEQYF	TGTGCCAGCAGCGCAGACCCGGGGGGGGGAACCTACGAGCAGTACTTC
.	TRBD1	TRBV4-1	TRBJ2-5	20	CASSQELLSGTGLVRETQYF	TGCGCCAGCAGCCAAGAACTTCTTTCCGGGACAGGGTTAGTCAGAGAGACCCAGTACTTC
.	.	TRBV9	TRBJ2-5	14	CASSPHGEGETQYF	TGTGCCAGCAGCCCCCACGGGGAAGGAGAGACCCAGTACTTC
.	.	TRBV6-1	TRBJ2-1	17	CASSDRLNPYRWGEQFF	TGTGCCAGCAGTGACAGACTTAACCCGTACAGGTGGGGTGAGCAGTTCTTC
.	TRBD2	TRBV9	TRBJ2-1	17	CASSVGFGAGGYNEQFF	TGTGCCAGCAGCGTAGGCTTTGGAGCGGGGGGTTACAATGAGCAGTTCTTC
.	TRBD1	TRBV9	TRBJ2-5	14	CASSEGQGKETQYF	TGTGCCAGCAGCGAGGGACAGGGGAAGGAGACCCAGTACTTC
.	.	TRBV6-5	TRBJ2-7	15	CASSYSIGATYEQYF	TGTGCCAGCAGTTACTCGATCGGGGCGACATACGAGCAGTACTTC
.	.	TRBV6-1	TRBJ1-1	12	CASRTREGRAFF	TGTGCCAGCAGGACCCGGGAGGGTCGGGCTTTCTTT
.	.	TRBV19	TRBJ2-2	13	CASSTDVTGELFF	TGTGCCAGTAGTACAGATGTCACCGGGGAGCTGTTTTTT
.	TRBD1	TRBV10-3	TRBJ1-1	20	CAISGDRGSFTLKMNTEAFF	TGTGCCATCAGCGGGGACAGGGGCTCTTTTACCCTCAAAATGAACACTGAAGCTTTCTTT
.	TRBD2	TRBV10-2	TRBJ2-7	14	CASSREGHNYEQYF	TGCGCCAGCAGCCGGGAGGGGCACAACTACGAGCAGTACTTC
.	TRBD1	TRBV28	TRBJ1-2	14	CASSTGQGALGYTF	TGTGCCAGCAGTACCGGACAGGGGGCGCTTGGCTACACCTTC
once	.	TRBV11-2	TRBJ1-2	13	CASSSPGGYGYTF	TGTGCCAGCAGCTCCCCGGGGGGGTATGGCTACACCTTC
.	.	TRBV4-3	TRBJ1-3	14	CASSPQGIGNTIYF	TGCGCCAGCAGCCCCCAGGGTATTGGAAACACCATATATTTT
.	TRBD1	TRBV29-1	TRBJ2-2	16	CSVEPYTGGGTGELFF	TGCAGCGTTGAACCCTACACAGGGGGCGGCACCGGGGAGCTGTTTTTT
once	.	TRBV10-3	TRBJ1-1	11	CAIREGEGAFF	TGTGCCATCAGGGAGGGGGAGGGAGCTTTCTTT
.	TRBD1	TRBV5-8	TRBJ1-2	16	CASSFGTGRPNYGYTF	TGTGCCAGCAGCTTCGGGACAGGGAGACCAAACTATGGCTACACCTTC
.	TRBD1	TRBV19	TRBJ1-5	17	CASSGGTGDRSNQPQHF	TGTGCCAGTAGCGGCGGGACAGGGGATAGAAGCAATCAGCCCCAGCATTTT
.	TRBD1	TRBV7-2	TRBJ1-2	14	CASSFTGGNYGYTF	TGTGCCAGCAGCTTCACAGGGGGCAACTATGGCTACACCTTC
.	.	TRBV30	TRBJ1-1	13	CAWSRLTGTEAFF	TGTGCCTGGAGCCGACTGACGGGCACTGAAGCTTTCTTT
once	.	TRBV7-6	TRBJ2-5	14	CASSFQAGEETQYF	TGTGCCAGCAGCTTTCAGGCAGGGGAAGAGACCCAGTACTTC
.	.	TRBV19	TRBJ2-1	13	CASSYISNDEQFF	TGTGCCAGTAGCTACATATCAAACGATGAGCAGTTCTTC
.	.	TRBV5-4	TRBJ2-5	14	CASSFAGAQETQYF	TGTGCCAGCAGCTTCGCAGGGGCACAAGAGACCCAGTACTTC
.	TRBD2	TRBV5-4	TRBJ2-3	16	CASSLALAGGLDTQYF	TGTGCCAGCAGCTTGGCCCTAGCGGGGGGATTAGATACGCAGTATTTT
.	TRBD1	TRBV12-5	TRBJ1-3	17	CASGYGTGRRSGNTIYF	TGTGCTAGTGGTTATGGGACAGGGCGACGCTCTGGAAACACCATATATTTT
.	.	TRBV6-1	TRBJ1-4	15	CASSVLSGVAEKLFF	TGTGCCAGCAGCGTACTGTCGGGGGTGGCTGAAAAACTGTTTTTT
.	TRBD2	TRBV14	TRBJ2-7	13	CASSPRGGKVQYF	TGTGCCAGCAGCCCCCGGGGGGGGAAGGTGCAGTACTTC
once	TRBD1	TRBV7-2	TRBJ1-1	14	CASSPRQGGTEAFF	TGTGCCAGCAGCCCGCGACAGGGCGGGACTGAAGCTTTCTTT
.	TRBD1	TRBV5-1	TRBJ1-1	16	CASSFGTGFKNTEAFF	TGCGCCAGCAGCTTTGGGACAGGTTTCAAGAACACTGAAGCTTTCTTT
.	.	TRBV5-4	TRBJ1-3	17	CASSPGGDRSSGNTIYF	TGTGCCAGCAGCCCGGGGGGGGACCGCTCCTCTGGAAACACCATATATTTT
.	.	TRBV19	TRBJ2-3	16	CASSSPDPAGTDTQYF	TGTGCCAGTAGTTCCCCGGACCCGGCAGGGACAGATACGCAGTATTTT
.	TRBD1	TRBV4-3	TRBJ1-1	17	CASSQAGGTGEFTEAFF	TGCGCCAGCAGCCAAGCTGGCGGGACAGGGGAGTTCACTGAAGCTTTCTTT
.	TRBD1	TRBV19	TRBJ1-2	16	CASSPKGTGNFYGYTF	TGTGCCAGTAGTCCCAAAGGGACAGGCAACTTCTATGGCTACACCTTC
.	.	TRBV11-2	TRBJ2-7	17	CASSLGAFTGTYYEQYF	TGTGCCAGCAGCTTAGGGGCCTTTACCGGGACCTACTACGAGCAGTACTTC
.	TRBD1	TRBV9	TRBJ1-2	15	CASSVTGGASWGYTF	TGTGCCAGCAGCGTCACAGGGGGCGCGTCTTGGGGCTACACCTTC
.	.	TRBV29-1	TRBJ1-2	10	CSVQDPGYTF	TGCAGCGTCCAGGATCCCGGCTACACCTTC
.	.	TRBV5-3	TRBJ2-6	16	CARSLAESSGANVLTF	TGTGCCAGAAGCTTGGCGGAAAGCTCTGGGGCCAACGTCCTGACTTTC
.	TRBD1	TRBV14	TRBJ1-1	15	CASSRSGQGNTEAFF	TGTGCCAGCAGCCGCTCAGGACAGGGGAACACTGAAGCTTTCTTT
.	TRBD1	TRBV5-1	TRBJ1-1	15	CASSLGQGYDTEAFF	TGCGCCAGCAGCTTGGGACAGGGCTATGACACTGAAGCTTTCTTT
.	.	TRBV11-1	TRBJ2-7	14	CASSLRGGPYEQYF	TGTGCCAGCAGCTTACGTGGGGGGCCGTACGAGCAGTACTTC
once	.	TRBV29-1	TRBJ2-7	14	CSVGGETGPYEQYF	TGCAGCGTTGGGGGGGAGACAGGACCCTACGAGCAGTACTTC
.	TRBD1	TRBV5-4	TRBJ2-7	14	CASSFGDRGYEQYF	TGTGCCAGCAGCTTTGGTGACAGGGGATACGAGCAGTACTTC
.	TRBD1	TRBV6-1	TRBJ1-2	14	CASSQPTGGHGYTF	TGTGCCAGCAGCCAACCCACAGGGGGACATGGCTACACCTTC
once	.	TRBV27	TRBJ1-2	13	CASRGHTGHGYTF	TGTGCCAGCAGGGGGCACACAGGGCATGGCTACACCTTC
.	.	TRBV6-5	TRBJ2-3	15	CASSRGGTYPDTQYF	TGTGCCAGCAGCCGAGGGGGGACATACCCAGATACGCAGTATTTT
.	TRBD1	TRBV29-1	TRBJ2-7	14	CSVAFWDSTYEQYF	TGCAGCGTTGCTTTTTGGGACAGTACCTACGAGCAGTACTTC
.	TRBD1	TRBV18	TRBJ2-2	18	CASSPQLGDRKNTGELFF	TGTGCCAGCTCACCACAATTAGGGGACAGGAAAAACACCGGGGAGCTGTTTTTT
.	.	TRBV5-1	TRBJ2-2	16	CASIKEGGRHTGELFF	TGCGCCAGCATAAAGGAGGGGGGGCGTCACACCGGGGAGCTGTTTTTT